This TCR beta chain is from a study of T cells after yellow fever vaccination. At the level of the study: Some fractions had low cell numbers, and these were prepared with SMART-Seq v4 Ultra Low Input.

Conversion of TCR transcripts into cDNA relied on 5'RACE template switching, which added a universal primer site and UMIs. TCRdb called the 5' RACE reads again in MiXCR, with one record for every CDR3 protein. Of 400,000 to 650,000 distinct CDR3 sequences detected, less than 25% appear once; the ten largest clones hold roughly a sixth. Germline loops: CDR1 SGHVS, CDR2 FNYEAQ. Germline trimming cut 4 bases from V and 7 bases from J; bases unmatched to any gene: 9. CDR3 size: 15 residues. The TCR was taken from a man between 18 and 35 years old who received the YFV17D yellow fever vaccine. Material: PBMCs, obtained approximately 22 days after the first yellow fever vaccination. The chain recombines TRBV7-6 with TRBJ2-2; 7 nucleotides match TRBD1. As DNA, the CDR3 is TGTGCCAGCAGCTCCACAGGGGCGGTTAACGGGGAGCTGTTTTTT. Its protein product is CASSSTGAVNGELFF.